The T cell receptor beta chain under discussion was sequenced for a study of T cells in Graves' hyperthyroidism and ophthalmopathy (dated by TCRdb to about 2019). Study-level background: Peripheral blood samples were taken at the time of initial diagnosis, prior to any treatment. The study also compared thyroid tissue and blood T-cell repertoires from more than 5 Graves' hyperthyroidism patients. After blood sampling, hyperthyroidism patients were treated with methimazole at a starting dose of 30 mg daily, and ophthalmopathy patients were treated with high-dose intravenous methylprednisolone. To identify TCR V-J signatures that set the groups apart, the researchers used a discovery cohort of 100 patients, made up of around 40 with Graves' ophthalmopathy and approximately 57 with stable Graves' hyperthyroidism. TCR Vbeta CDR3 sequencing of roughly 140 peripheral blood samples (over 40 ophthalmopathy, 75 to 85 hyperthyroidism and roughly 17 progressor patients) is reported in the paper. The 95 to 100 discovery patients were randomly divided into training and test sets at a 7:3 ratio. Prospective prediction of ophthalmopathy was tested in an independent validation cohort consisting of 18 to 20 hyperthyroidism patients and around 16 patients who later progressed to ophthalmopathy. Results the study describes overall, beyond this receptor: Most expanded thyroid clonotypes (frequency above 0.001) were also found in blood, which suggests that blood repertoires may mirror thyroid immune responses. A model built on a 13 V-J signature distinguished ophthalmopathy from stable hyperthyroidism, reaching 87.88% sensitivity and about 81% specificity in cross-validation and 80%/75% in testing. In validation, progression to ophthalmopathy was predicted by the model with 65% to 71% sensitivity and 72.22% specificity, a median of roughly 6.4 months before onset. Sample size was not statistically predetermined, and blinding of investigators to group allocation was not performed.

From the cysteine through the phenylalanine, the CDR3 covers 18 amino acids. Only CDR3 DNA remains: 54 bases, in frame from the first base. V is shortened by 0 bases, J by 2 bases, and the region joining them spans 18 bases. CDR1 and CDR2 (MGHRA, YSYEKL) derive from the germline V gene. TCR beta CDR3 regions were amplified from RNA transcripts. The TCR CDR3 was subjected to a first round of RT-PCR using the HTBI primer set and the Qiagen OneStep RT-PCR kit. Libraries were constructed in a second round of multiplex PCR, after which size selection and purification were carried out. Paired-end sequencing of the libraries was performed with 100 bp reads on an Illumina HiSeq2000. In the original analysis: SOAPnuke was used to process the raw data, throwing out any read that contained adapters or uncalled bases, had a mean Phred below 15, or lacked an exact constant-primer or identifier match. High-quality paired reads were merged using COPE v1.2.5, and each unique nucleotide sequence was defined as a clonotype. MiTCR v1.1 was used to align clonotypes to the IMGT TRBV, TRBD and TRBJ reference segments. Analysis was restricted to V-J combinations with a frequency above 0.0001, which covered over 98% of repertoires. A TCS score was defined as the ratio of F50 (clonal expansion) to E x V (chaos), with BLOSUM62-based TCRdist applied between CDR3 peptides within each V-J. Welch's t-statistics and random forest reduced around 510 V-J features to 10 to 15, which were used in a naive Bayes classifier (R e1071). TCRdb passed the public sequencing reads through fastp at Q25 and MiXCR, retaining productive beta sequences. Each entry merges the rows of one CDR3 protein and shows their most common DNA and genes. The V and J calls reflect TCRdb's pipeline rather than the authors' work. Across this sample there are approximately 630,000 distinct CDR3 sequences, with roughly 17% seen only once. The biggest ten clones account for 3.8% of the sample.

This clonotype has a handful of counts. No cognate antigen has been identified for it. No much larger clonotype is one base removed from it; base qualities were not supplied. Stable Graves' hyperthyroidism was defined as no progression to ophthalmopathy during 18 months of follow-up. Hyperthyroidism patients were newly diagnosed, with disease duration under 2 months, and aged 18 to 65 years. Exclusion was applied to patients with uncontrolled infections, other autoimmune diseases, pregnancy or lactation. Diagnoses were established on the basis of clinical symptoms, serum thyroxine and TRAb, thyroid ultrasound, and orbital computed tomography. PBMCs were separated from 7.5 to 10 ml of fresh peripheral blood using Ficoll-Paque density gradient centrifugation. Trizol reagent was used to extract total RNA, and RNA quality was then checked on an Agilent 2100 Bioanalyzer.

This TCR came from a woman aged 25 to 39 with Graves' hyperthyroidism. The chain is made from TRBV4-1 and TRBJ2-3; the D gene is possibly TRBD1 or TRBD2, each agreeing over 6 bases. Material for sequencing was blood. The nucleotides are TGCGCCAGCAGCCAAGATCCCGCAGGGTGGGGGGCCACAGATACGCAGTATTTT. This encodes CASSQDPAGWGATDTQYF.